The next 25 T cell receptor beta chains were all read from a single sample in a study of identical twins. TCRdb called the 5' RACE reads again in MiXCR, with one record for every CDR3 protein. The data show hundreds of thousands of distinct CDR3 sequences, 8.5% to 9% seen once. These sequences were also reported in another study, on yellow fever vaccine responses in identical twins.

The sample comprised PBMCs. Receptor source: a woman under 30 in good health.

The genes are TRBV3-1 and TRBJ2-2; D gene uncertain. The CDR3 length is 15 residues. Germline V gene lookup returns CDR1 LGHDT and CDR2 YNNKEL (reference sequence). V lost 0 bases and J 0 bases, leaving 5 bases between the germline ends. In DNA, the CDR3 is TGTGCCAGCAGCCAAGAGAGGACGAACACCGGGGAGCTGTTTTTT. Translating gives CASSQERTNTGELFF.

This clonotype was detected only a few times. The rearrangement links TRBV30 to TRBJ2-7, with D maybe TRBD1 (5 bases). Per the germline V gene, CDR1 is GTSNPN and CDR2 is SVGIG (reference sequence). Trimming stripped 3 bases from V and 5 bases from J, with 11 bases between. This CDR3 contains 12 residues. CDR3 nucleotide sequence: TGTGCCTGGAGCCCTCTCAGGGACGAGCAGTACTTC. Its protein product is CAWSPLRDEQYF.

The V gene is TRBV20-1, the J gene TRBJ2-5, with D possibly TRBD1 on 5 matching bases. Germline lookup yields CDR1 DFQATT and CDR2 SNEGSKA (reference sequence). There are 15 residues in the CDR3. Trimming removed 0 bases at V and 1 base at J, with 12 bases between. The CDR3 loop reads CSARDLDIIQETQYF. CDR3 coding DNA: TGCAGTGCTAGAGATCTGGACATTATCCAAGAGACCCAGTACTTC.

This clonotype has just a few counts. This sequence joins TRBV14 and TRBJ1-1; TRBD1 might be the D (5 bases). Germline V gives CDR1 SGHDN, CDR2 FVKESK. This CDR3 region has 15 residues. Trimming pared 4 bases from V and 4 bases from J, leaving 16 bases between. The CDR3 nucleotides read TGTGCCAGCAGCCCCCACTTAACGGGGGTCACTGAAGCTTTCTTT. Translation: CASSPHLTGVTEAFF. The variable domain in full, with the rest retrieved from reference TRBV14 and TRBJ1-1, is EAGVTQFPSHSVIEKGQTVTLRCDPISGHDNLYWYRRVMGKEIKFLLHFVKESKQDESGMPNNRFLAERTGGTYSTLKVQPAELEDSGVYFCASSPHLTGVTEAFFGQGTRLTVV.

This clonotype was picked up many times. The J gene is TRBJ2-1, the V gene TRBV25-1, with D possibly being TRBD1 (6 bases). Germline values: CDR1 MGHDK, CDR2 SYGVNS. The CDR3 has 15 residues. The V gene lost 6 bases and the J gene lost 0 bases, with 12 bases spanning the gap. CDR3 nucleotides: TGTGCCAGCAGCCTAGACAGGATCTCCTACAATGAGCAGTTCTTC. Protein: CASSLDRISYNEQFF.

This clonotype was seen many times. V is TRBV27 and J is TRBJ2-7, with 7 positions matching TRBD2. CDR3 size: 16 residues. V lost 1 base to trimming and J lost 2 bases; unmatched junction nucleotides: 8. Germline CDR1 and CDR2: MNHEY and SMNVEV (reference sequence). The DNA of the CDR3 is TGTGCCAGCAGTTTATTAGGGGCGGGGGTAACCTACGAGCAGTACTTC. This translates into CASSLLGAGVTYEQYF.

This clonotype appeared a few times. The V gene is TRBV20-1, the J gene TRBJ2-1; unclear D gene. CDR3 length: 13 amino acids. V was pared by 0 bases and J by 5 bases, with 8 bases between. Germline values: CDR1 DFQATT, CDR2 SNEGSKA (reference sequence). The CDR3 loop reads CSAREGWNNEQFF. As DNA, the CDR3 is TGCAGTGCTAGAGAGGGCTGGAACAATGAGCAGTTCTTC.

V usage is TRBV5-1 and J usage is TRBJ2-6; D is ambiguous. V was pared by 0 bases and J by 6 bases, with 10 bases between. The germline V gene has CDR1 SGHRS and CDR2 YFSETQ. CDR3 length: 15 amino acids. For the CDR3, the DNA is TGCGCCAGCAGCTTGGTTTTTGGGTTGGCCAACGTCCTGACTTTC. This gives the protein CASSLVFGLANVLTF. The full variable domain, completed using reference TRBV5-1 and TRBJ2-6, is KAGVTQTPRYLIKTRGQQVTLSCSPISGHRSVSWYQQTPGQGLQFLFEYFSETQRNKGNFPGRFSGRQFSNSRSEMNVSTLELGDSALYLCASSLVFGLANVLTFGAGSRLTVL.

This clonotype was observed a few times. This chain connects TRBV12-3 or TRBV12-4 to TRBJ1-5; 7 nucleotides align to TRBD1. With 5 bases clipped from V and 0 bases from J, the junction kept 4 bases outside the gene matches. The CDR3 extends over 15 amino acids. Here the CDR3 DNA reads TGTGCCAGCAGTCGGGACAGAAATAGCAATCAGCCCCAGCATTTT. Protein product: CASSRDRNSNQPQHF.

This clonotype appeared many times. The chain links TRBV15 to TRBJ2-2, with 8 bases identical to TRBD1. CDR3 length: 20 amino acids. The V gene's germline CDR1 is LNHNV and CDR2 YYDKDF (reference sequence). Germline trimming cut 0 bases from V and 5 bases from J; bases unmatched to any gene: 17. In nucleotides, the CDR3 is TGTGCCACCAGCAGAGATCAGTTTGTCGAGGGCAGGGGGCGGACCGGGGAGCTGTTTTTT. Encoded protein: CATSRDQFVEGRGRTGELFF.

This clonotype turned up a few times. This chain joins TRBV20-1 and TRBJ2-6; D is possibly TRBD1 or TRBD2 (6 bases each). Per germline, CDR1 DFQATT and CDR2 SNEGSKA (reference sequence). The CDR3 is 15 amino acids. V lost 6 bases to trimming and J lost 3 bases, with 15 bases between them. The CDR3 loop reads CSAARGGLGANVLTF. For the CDR3, the DNA is TGCAGTGCCGCACGAGGGGGGCTTGGGGCCAACGTCCTGACTTTC.

The chain combines TRBV24-1 with TRBJ2-7; D may be TRBD1 or TRBD2 (6 bases each). The germline CDR1 and CDR2 sequences are KGHDR and SFDVKD. The CDR3 has 16 amino acids. V lost 4 bases to trimming and J lost 3 bases, with 18 bases between them. The DNA for the CDR3 is TGTGCCACCAGTGACGGGGGCGGGGCTCGGGGCTACGAGCAGTACTTC. Amino acids: CATSDGGGARGYEQYF.

V gene TRBV20-1 combines with J gene TRBJ2-6; D not certain. This CDR3 contains 14 residues. Germline-derived CDR1 and CDR2 are DFQATT and SNEGSKA (reference sequence). Trimming pared 6 bases from V and 1 base from J, leaving 10 bases between. The CDR3 DNA reads as TGCAGTGCAAAAAAAGGGTCTGGGGCCAACGTCCTGACTTTC. It translates to CSAKKGSGANVLTF.

The rearrangement links TRBV6-1 to TRBJ2-1; 8 bases fit TRBD1. The CDR3 has 15 residues. CDR1 MNHNS and CDR2 SASEGT come from the germline V gene. V lost 3 bases to trimming and J lost 4 bases; unmatched junction nucleotides: 5. The CDR3, as DNA: TGTGCCAGCAGTGATGCAGGGGGCTTGTACAATGAGCAGTTCTTC. It translates to CASSDAGGLYNEQFF.

The chain combines TRBV27 with TRBJ2-3; the D is unclear. This CDR3 spans 14 amino acids. Trimming removed 6 bases from V and 2 bases from J, with 12 bases in between. Germline assignment: CDR1 MNHEY and CDR2 SMNVEV (reference sequence). CDR3 in DNA: TGTGCCAGCAGACCCCTTTCCAACACAGATACGCAGTATTTT. It is translated as CASRPLSNTDTQYF.

The rearrangement uses TRBV18 and TRBJ2-6; perhaps TRBD1 as D (5 bases). Germline assignment: CDR1 KGHSH and CDR2 LQKENI. V was shortened by 6 bases and J by 4 bases, with 19 bases between the two germline ends. The CDR3 extends over 17 amino acids. Here the CDR3 DNA reads TGTGCCAGCTCTCCCTTGCCACAGGCAACCGGGGCCAACGTCCTGACTTTC. It codes for CASSPLPQATGANVLTF.

The sample holds a few counts of this clonotype. This chain joins TRBV7-2 and TRBJ1-1; D gene unclear. V was shortened by 1 base and J by 1 base, with 7 bases between the two germline ends. This CDR3 is built from 14 residues. Per the germline V gene, CDR1 is SGHTA and CDR2 is FQGNSA. The CDR3 DNA reads TGTGCCAGCAGCTTAGTGGGGTGGAACACTGAAGCTTTCTTT. Its translation: CASSLVGWNTEAFF.

This clonotype was picked up a small number of times. The chain is built from TRBV15 and TRBJ2-3, with D tentatively TRBD2 (5 bases). Germline V gene data show CDR1 as LNHNV and CDR2 as YYDKDF (reference sequence). V lost 3 bases, J lost 4 bases, and 20 bases lay in between. The CDR3 spans 17 residues. CDR3 sequence reads: CATSSKFSRESADTQYF. DNA for the CDR3: TGTGCCACCAGCAGTAAGTTCTCGAGGGAAAGCGCAGATACGCAGTATTTT.

V gene TRBV19 combines with J gene TRBJ2-4, with D perhaps matching TRBD1 or TRBD2 (6 bases each). V was trimmed by 10 bases and J by 0 bases, leaving 10 bases between them. This CDR3 is 13 amino acids long. Germline CDR1 LNHDA, CDR2 SQIVND (reference sequence). The CDR3 sequence: CATRGLAKNIQYF. The CDR3 nucleotides are TGTGCCACTCGGGGGCTAGCCAAAAACATTCAGTACTTC. Drawing the rest from reference TRBV19 and TRBJ2-4, the complete variable domain is DGGITQSPKYLFRKEGQNVTLSCEQNLNHDAMYWYRQDPGQGLRLIYYSQIVNDFQKGDIAEGYSVSREKKESFPLTVTSAQKNPTAFYLCATRGLAKNIQYFGAGTRLSVL.

The chain couples TRBV9 to TRBJ2-1, with D perhaps TRBD1 (6 bases). V lost 3 bases to trimming and J lost 9 bases, with 16 bases between them. This CDR3 is built from 14 residues. Germline lookup yields CDR1 SGDLS and CDR2 YYNGEE. CDR3: CASSAGDNEPEQFF. For the CDR3, the DNA is TGTGCCAGCAGCGCCGGGGACAACGAGCCTGAGCAGTTCTTC.

The CDR3 sequence: CASSYRASADTQYF. The CDR3 DNA follows: TGTGCCAGCAGTTATCGAGCCTCTGCAGATACGCAGTATTTT. The J gene is TRBJ2-3, the V gene TRBV6-5; D call uncertain. Trimming pared 3 bases from V and 4 bases from J, leaving 11 bases between. Germline V CDR1 and CDR2: MNHEY, SVGAGI. This CDR3 region has 14 residues.

This clonotype occurred many times. The chain recombines TRBV20-1 with TRBJ1-1; a possible D gene is TRBD1 (5 bases). Germline V CDR1 and CDR2: DFQATT, SNEGSKA (reference sequence). The ends were cut back, 1 base at V and 0 bases at J, with 18 bases in the middle. This CDR3 is built from 17 residues. The CDR3 protein is CSARVWGLEGMNTEAFF. CDR3 bases: TGCAGTGCTAGAGTGTGGGGGTTAGAGGGGATGAACACTGAAGCTTTCTTT.

This clonotype was recorded many times. The chain uses TRBV3-1 and TRBJ2-3; D possibly matches TRBD1 or TRBD2 (6 bases each). From germline, CDR1 is LGHDT and CDR2 YNNKEL (reference sequence). The CDR3 runs to 15 residues. V lost 4 bases to trimming and J lost 6 bases, with 17 bases between them. This CDR3 is CASSLTAGGMDTQYF. The CDR3 DNA reads as TGTGCCAGCAGCCTAACGGCCGGGGGCATGGATACGCAGTATTTT.

This chain joins TRBV3-1 and TRBJ2-2; 7 nucleotides align to TRBD1. The V segment lost 4 bases and the J segment 1 base; nucleotides outside the gene matches: 6. CDR3 length: 16 residues. CDR1 is LGHDT, CDR2 YNNKEL, per germline (reference sequence). The CDR3 spells CASSLYRTGNTGELFF. The CDR3 region has the DNA TGTGCCAGCAGCCTTTACCGGACAGGGAACACCGGGGAGCTGTTTTTT.

There are many counts of this clonotype. The genes are TRBV15 and TRBJ2-5; D may be TRBD1 (5 bases). This CDR3 has 15 amino acids. Germline loops: CDR1 LNHNV, CDR2 YYDKDF (reference sequence). V was clipped by 0 bases and J by 0 bases, with 8 bases between them. The CDR3 loop reads CATSRDRDDQETQYF. The CDR3, as DNA: TGTGCCACCAGCAGAGACAGGGATGACCAAGAGACCCAGTACTTC.